The 4 T cell receptor beta chains given below trace back to one sample, sequenced in a study of blood T cell repertoires in COVID-19. Here immunoSEQ multiplex PCR was the method, and the copy in TCRdb shows in-frame clones only, minus some. The sample gives around 65,000 clones, under 85% of which show up once; about 20% is in the top ten. The sequencing sample was made of peripheral blood. These receptors originate from a woman older than 75 with active or convalescent COVID-19.

The chain carries TRBV2 and TRBJ2-1; D gene ambiguous. Germline assignment: CDR1 SNHLY and CDR2 FYNNEI. The CDR3 is 14 amino acids. The V end lost 8 bases, the J end lost 6 bases, and 17 bases lay between the germline ends. CDR3 bases: TGTGCCAGCCGAACTATGGCTTCACCCAATGAGCAGTTCTTC. This encodes CASRTMASPNEQFF.

This chain connects TRBV5-5 to TRBJ2-3, with D possibly being TRBD1 (6 bases). CDR3 length: 16 residues. CDR1 SGHKS and CDR2 YYEKEE come from the germline V gene (reference sequence). V lost 0 bases and J lost 5, with 16 bases in between. For the CDR3, the DNA is TGTGCCAGCAGCTTGGATGACAGGAAGGGACGAGATACGCAGTATTTT. Translating it yields CASSLDDRKGRDTQYF.

This clone has at least ten counts. The chain links TRBV19 to TRBJ2-7; TRBD2 matches 9 bases. This CDR3 is 15 amino acids long. Germline CDR1 LNHDA, CDR2 SQIVND (reference sequence). Losses at the gene ends were 6 bases for V and 5 bases for J; bases not matched to a gene: 11. CDR3: CASSQSSGDFDEQYF. CDR3 coding DNA: TGTGCCAGTAGCCAGTCTAGCGGGGATTTCGACGAGCAGTACTTC.

The chain links TRBV19 to TRBJ1-1; D gene ambiguous. V gave up 2 bases and J gave up 3 bases, with 10 bases separating them. CDR3 length: 14 residues. The germline V gene has CDR1 LNHDA and CDR2 SQIVND (reference sequence). The CDR3 DNA follows: TGTGCCAGTAGTATATATAACACCGACACTGAAGCTTTCTTT. It specifies CASSIYNTDTEAFF. The entire variable domain, with the rest obtained from reference TRBV19 and TRBJ1-1, is as follows: DGGITQSPKYLFRKEGQNVTLSCEQNLNHDAMYWYRQDPGQGLRLIYYSQIVNDFQKGDIAEGYSVSREKKESFPLTVTSAQKNPTAFYLCASSIYNTDTEAFFGQGTRLTVV.